This T cell receptor (beta chain) comes out of a study of blood T cell repertoires in COVID-19 (dated by TCRdb to the early 2020s). With regard to the full study: The collaborator samples originated in the United States, Italy and Spain and spanned the acute and convalescent phases of COVID-19. The prospective study material was composed of cDNA or gDNA derived from T cells, B-cell-depleted T cells, or PBMCs. The dataset comprised deeply sampled blood TCRbeta repertoires from subjects exposed to, actively infected with, or recovered from COVID-19. The repertoires were released in a freely available public database intended as a resource for research on the immune response to SARS-CoV-2. The samples were drawn from two sources: the first 160 participants of the ongoing ImmuneRACE study, and 1,000 to 1,500 subjects contributed by 6 global collaborators. Sample metadata almost always included a de-identified subject ID, COVID-19 status, age in years and sex. HLA class I and class II types, where available, came from metadata supplied by the sample provider rather than from assay-based typing. The research as a whole found: Clinical and demographic metadata were provided uncurated, with the amount varying by source and participant.

TCRbeta CDR3 regions were amplified from genomic DNA by means of the immunoSEQ Assay, a bias-controlled multiplex PCR. Concerning the study's data processing: The number of nucleated cells in each sample was estimated from the amplification of reference gene primers within the assay. Sequence reads were collapsed and filtered to measure the absolute abundance of every unique TCRbeta CDR3 rearrangement. For each sample, productive Simpson clonality was calculated by taking the square root of Simpson's diversity index across productive rearrangements. TCRdb retrieved this table from immuneACCESS and kept in-frame rearrangements only. Not all clones are present; in checked studies, unresolved V genes account for under half, and no reason is known for the remainder. That table furnishes V, J and clone size, whereas the DNA furnished D and trimming. This sample has roughly 200,000 clones in its table, and 90% of those were observed once. The ten largest clones capture roughly 0.6% of the sample.

The CDR3 has 15 amino acids, counting the end cysteine and phenylalanine. The DNA shown is the 45-base CDR3, in frame from base 1. V loses 2 bases at its end and J loses 2 bases; junction bases beyond the gene matches: 5. The germline V gene yields KGHSH for CDR1 and LQKENI for CDR2. Whole blood was collected in K2EDTA tubes by collaborating institutions according to the institutions' own protocols. For TCRbeta analysis, collaborators shipped samples as frozen whole blood, isolated PBMCs, or DNA extracted from either of those sample types. Comment on this clone: What antigen it recognizes has not been identified. Base qualities were left out, and no much larger clone turns up one base away.

Material for sequencing was peripheral blood. The receptor comes from a man between 45 and 60 years old with acute or convalescent COVID-19. Here the chain combines TRBV18 and TRBJ1-2; 7 bases in between match TRBD1. The encoded CDR3 is CASSPRTGLNYGYTF. Read as DNA, the sequence is TGTGCCAGCTCACCAAGGACAGGCCTCAACTATGGCTACACCTTC. When the CDR3 is completed using the reference TRBV18 and TRBJ1-2 genes on either side, the full variable domain is NAGVMQNPRHLVRRRGQEARLRCSPMKGHSHVYWYRQLPEEGLKFMVYLQKENIIDESGMPKERFSAEFPKEGPSILRIQQVVRGDSAAYFCASSPRTGLNYGYTFGSGTRLTVV.